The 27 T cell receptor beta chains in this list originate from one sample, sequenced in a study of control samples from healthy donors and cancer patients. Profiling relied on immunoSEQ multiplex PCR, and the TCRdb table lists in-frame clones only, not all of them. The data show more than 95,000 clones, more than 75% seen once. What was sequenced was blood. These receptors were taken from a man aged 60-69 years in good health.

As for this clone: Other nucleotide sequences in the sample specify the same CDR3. CDR3 nucleotide sequence: TGTGCCAGCTCACCAGCAGGGAGGAACACTGAAGCTTTCTTT. This translates into CASSPAGRNTEAFF. The rearrangement joins TRBV18 to TRBJ1-1; D might be TRBD1 (5 bases). V was shortened by 2 bases and J by 1 base, with 8 bases between the two germline ends. Germline V gene sequence: CDR1 KGHSH, CDR2 LQKENI. The CDR3 has 14 residues.

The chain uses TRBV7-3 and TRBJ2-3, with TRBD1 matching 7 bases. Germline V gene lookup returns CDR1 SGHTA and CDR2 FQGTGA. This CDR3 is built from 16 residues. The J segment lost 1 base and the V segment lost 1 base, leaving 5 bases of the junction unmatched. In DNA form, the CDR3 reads TGTGCCAGCAGCTTAAATCAGGGGGTCGGCACAGATACGCAGTATTTT. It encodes CASSLNQGVGTDTQYF.

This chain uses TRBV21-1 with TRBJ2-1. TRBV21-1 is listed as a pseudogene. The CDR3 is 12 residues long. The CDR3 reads CASSKGGNEQFF. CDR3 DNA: TGTGCCAGCAGCAAAGGGGGTAATGAGCAGTTCTTC.

The CDR3 nucleotides are TGTGCCAGCTCACCCATACCGGGGGGCGTCGCTGGGGCCAACGTCCTGACTTTC. As protein: CASSPIPGGVAGANVLTF. J is TRBJ2-6 and V is TRBV18; D is possibly TRBD2 (7 bases). V dropped 3 bases and J dropped 2 bases, with 17 bases sitting between them. The CDR3 extends over 18 amino acids. Germline V gene data show CDR1 as KGHSH and CDR2 as LQKENI.

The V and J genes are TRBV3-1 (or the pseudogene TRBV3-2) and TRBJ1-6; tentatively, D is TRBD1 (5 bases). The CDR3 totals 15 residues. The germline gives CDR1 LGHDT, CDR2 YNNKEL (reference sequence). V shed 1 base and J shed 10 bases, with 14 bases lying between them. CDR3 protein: CASSQGVRVGSPLHF. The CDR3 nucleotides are TGTGCCAGCAGCCAAGGTGTCAGGGTTGGATCACCCCTCCACTTT.

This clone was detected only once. CDR3 nucleotide sequence: TGTGCCAGCAGCCGACAGGGGGCGCAGGGCTACACCTTC. Translating it yields CASSRQGAQGYTF. The V and J genes are TRBV28 and TRBJ1-2; TRBD1 matches at 10 bases. V lost 6 bases, J lost 8 bases, and 6 bases stayed unmatched. The length of the CDR3 is 13 residues. The germline V gene encodes CDR1 MDHEN and CDR2 SYDVKM.

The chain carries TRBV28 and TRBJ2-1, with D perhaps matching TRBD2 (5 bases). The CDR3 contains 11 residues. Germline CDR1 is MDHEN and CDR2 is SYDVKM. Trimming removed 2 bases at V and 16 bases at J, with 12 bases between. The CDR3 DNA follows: TGTGCCAGCAGTTTAAATGAGCGGCGATTCTTC. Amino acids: CASSLNERRFF. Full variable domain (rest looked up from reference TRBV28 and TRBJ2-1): DVKVTQSSRYLVKRTGEKVFLECVQDMDHENMFWYRQDPGLGLRLIYFSYDVKMKEKGDIPEGYSVSREKKERFSLILESASTNQTSMYLCASSLNERRFFGPGTRLTVL.

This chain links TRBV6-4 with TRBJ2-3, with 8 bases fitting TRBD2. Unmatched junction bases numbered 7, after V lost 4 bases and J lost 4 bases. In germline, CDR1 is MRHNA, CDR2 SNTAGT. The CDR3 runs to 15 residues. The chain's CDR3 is CASSAGSGTSDTQYF. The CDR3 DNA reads TGTGCCAGCAGTGCTGGTAGCGGGACCTCAGATACGCAGTATTTT.

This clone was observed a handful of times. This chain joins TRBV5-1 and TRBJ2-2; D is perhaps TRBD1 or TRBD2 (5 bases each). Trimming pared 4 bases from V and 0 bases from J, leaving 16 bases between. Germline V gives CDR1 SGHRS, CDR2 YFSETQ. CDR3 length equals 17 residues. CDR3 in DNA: TGCGCCAGCAGCCCTAATCCGGGACGGGCGAACACCGGGGAGCTGTTTTTT. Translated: CASSPNPGRANTGELFF.

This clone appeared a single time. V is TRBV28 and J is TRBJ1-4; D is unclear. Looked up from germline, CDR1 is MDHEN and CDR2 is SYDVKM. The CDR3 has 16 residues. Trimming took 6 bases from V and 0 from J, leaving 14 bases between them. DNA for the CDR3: TGTGCCAGCAGCCCCATCCCAGCAGCAACTAATGAAAAACTGTTTTTT. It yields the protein CASSPIPAATNEKLFF. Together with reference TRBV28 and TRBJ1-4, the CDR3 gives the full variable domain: DVKVTQSSRYLVKRTGEKVFLECVQDMDHENMFWYRQDPGLGLRLIYFSYDVKMKEKGDIPEGYSVSREKKERFSLILESASTNQTSMYLCASSPIPAATNEKLFFGSGTQLSVL.

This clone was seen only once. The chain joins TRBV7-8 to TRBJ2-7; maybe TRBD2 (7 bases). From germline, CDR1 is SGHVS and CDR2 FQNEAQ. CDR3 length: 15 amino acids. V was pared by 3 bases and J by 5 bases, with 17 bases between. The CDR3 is CASSFGAGAGDEQYF. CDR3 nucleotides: TGTGCCAGCAGCTTCGGGGCGGGGGCCGGGGACGAGCAGTACTTC.

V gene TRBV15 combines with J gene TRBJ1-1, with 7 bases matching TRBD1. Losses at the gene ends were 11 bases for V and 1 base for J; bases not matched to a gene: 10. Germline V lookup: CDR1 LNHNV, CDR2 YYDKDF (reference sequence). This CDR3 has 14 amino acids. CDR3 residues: CAARQGRGNTEAFF. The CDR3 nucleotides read TGTGCCGCGCGACAGGGACGGGGGAACACTGAAGCTTTCTTT.

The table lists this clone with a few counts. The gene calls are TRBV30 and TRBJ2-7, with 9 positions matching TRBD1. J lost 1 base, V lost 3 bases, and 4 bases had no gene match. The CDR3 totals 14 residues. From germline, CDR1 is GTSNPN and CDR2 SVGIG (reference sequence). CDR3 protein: CAWSLGQGSYEQYF. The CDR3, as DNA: TGTGCCTGGAGCCTGGGACAGGGTTCCTACGAGCAGTACTTC.

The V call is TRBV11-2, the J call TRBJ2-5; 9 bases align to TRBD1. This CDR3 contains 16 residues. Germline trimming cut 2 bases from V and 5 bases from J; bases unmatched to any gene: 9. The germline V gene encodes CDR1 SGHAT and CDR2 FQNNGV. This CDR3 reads CASSLQTGGAGETQYF. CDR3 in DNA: TGTGCCAGCAGCTTACAAACAGGGGGCGCGGGGGAGACCCAGTACTTC.

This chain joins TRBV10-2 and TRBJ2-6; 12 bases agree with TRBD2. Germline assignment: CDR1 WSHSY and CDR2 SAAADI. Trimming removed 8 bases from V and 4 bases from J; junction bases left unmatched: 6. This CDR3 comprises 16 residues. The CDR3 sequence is CASEGLAGGGANVLTF. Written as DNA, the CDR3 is TGCGCCAGCGAGGGACTAGCGGGCGGCGGGGCCAACGTCCTGACTTTC.

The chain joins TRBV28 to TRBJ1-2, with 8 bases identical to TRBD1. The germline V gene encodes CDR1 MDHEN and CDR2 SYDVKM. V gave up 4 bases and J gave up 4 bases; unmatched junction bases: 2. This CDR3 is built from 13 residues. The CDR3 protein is CASSSGGFYGYTF. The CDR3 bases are TGTGCCAGCAGTTCAGGGGGCTTCTATGGCTACACCTTC.

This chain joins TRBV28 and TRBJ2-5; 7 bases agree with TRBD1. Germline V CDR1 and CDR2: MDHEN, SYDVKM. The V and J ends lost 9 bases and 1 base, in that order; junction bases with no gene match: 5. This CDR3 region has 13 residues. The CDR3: CASNRGPQETQYF. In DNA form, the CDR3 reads TGTGCCAGTAACAGGGGACCCCAAGAGACCCAGTACTTC.

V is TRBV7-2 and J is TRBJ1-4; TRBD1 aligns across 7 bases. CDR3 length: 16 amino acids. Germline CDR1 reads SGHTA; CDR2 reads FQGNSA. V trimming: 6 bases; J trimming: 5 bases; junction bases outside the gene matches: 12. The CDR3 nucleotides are TGTGCCAGCAGAGACACCGGGACAGCCACGAATGAAAAACTGTTTTTT. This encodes CASRDTGTATNEKLFF.

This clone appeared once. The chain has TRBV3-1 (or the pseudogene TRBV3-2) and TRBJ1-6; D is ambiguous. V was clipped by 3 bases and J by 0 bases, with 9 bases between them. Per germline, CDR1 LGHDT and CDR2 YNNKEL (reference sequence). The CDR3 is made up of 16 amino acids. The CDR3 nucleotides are TGTGCCAGCAGCCAGACCTTCACCTCCTATAATTCACCCCTCCACTTT. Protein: CASSQTFTSYNSPLHF.

The CDR3, as DNA: TGTGCCAGCAGCGTGGAGGGACCGACCTACGAGCAGTACTTC. Encoded protein: CASSVEGPTYEQYF. The chain joins TRBV5-5 to TRBJ2-7; D is perhaps TRBD2 (6 bases). The length of the CDR3 is 14 residues. Trimming removed 4 bases at V and 2 bases at J, with 13 bases between. Germline CDR1 and CDR2: SGHKS and YYEKEE (reference sequence).

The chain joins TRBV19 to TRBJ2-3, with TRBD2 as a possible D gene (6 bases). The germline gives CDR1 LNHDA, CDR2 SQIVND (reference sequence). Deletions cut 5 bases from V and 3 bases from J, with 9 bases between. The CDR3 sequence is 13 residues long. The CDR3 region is CASSGGWTDTQYF. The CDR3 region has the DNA TGTGCCAGTAGTGGAGGGTGGACAGATACGCAGTATTTT.

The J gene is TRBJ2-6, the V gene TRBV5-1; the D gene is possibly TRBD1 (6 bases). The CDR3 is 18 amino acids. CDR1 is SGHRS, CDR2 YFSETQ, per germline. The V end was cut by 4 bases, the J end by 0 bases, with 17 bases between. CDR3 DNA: TGCGCCAGCAGCCTCCTGACAGGCCGATTCTCTGGGGCCAACGTCCTGACTTTC. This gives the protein CASSLLTGRFSGANVLTF.

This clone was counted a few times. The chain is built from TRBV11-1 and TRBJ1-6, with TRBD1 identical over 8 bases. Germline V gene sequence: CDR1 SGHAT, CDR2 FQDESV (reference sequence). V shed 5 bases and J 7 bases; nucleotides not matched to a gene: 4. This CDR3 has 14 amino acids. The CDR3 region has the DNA TGTGCCAGCAGCCCTCGACAGGGGAATTCACCCCTCCACTTT. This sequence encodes CASSPRQGNSPLHF. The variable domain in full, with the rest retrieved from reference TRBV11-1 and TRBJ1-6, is EAEVAQSPRYKITEKSQAVAFWCDPISGHATLYWYRQILGQGPELLVQFQDESVVDDSQLPKDRFSAERLKGVDSTLKIQPAELGDSAMYLCASSPRQGNSPLHFGNGTRLTVT.

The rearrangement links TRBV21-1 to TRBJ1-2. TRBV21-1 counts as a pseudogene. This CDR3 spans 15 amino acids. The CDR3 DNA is TGTGCCAGCAGCAAAGCGCGTAGACTGAACTATGGCTACACCTTC. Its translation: CASSKARRLNYGYTF.

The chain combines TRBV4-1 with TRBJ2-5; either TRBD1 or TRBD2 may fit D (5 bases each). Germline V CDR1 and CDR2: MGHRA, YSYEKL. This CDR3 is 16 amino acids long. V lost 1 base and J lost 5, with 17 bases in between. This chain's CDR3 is CASSQVVSAGSETQYF. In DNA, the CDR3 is TGCGCCAGCAGCCAAGTTGTCAGTGCAGGGAGCGAGACCCAGTACTTC.

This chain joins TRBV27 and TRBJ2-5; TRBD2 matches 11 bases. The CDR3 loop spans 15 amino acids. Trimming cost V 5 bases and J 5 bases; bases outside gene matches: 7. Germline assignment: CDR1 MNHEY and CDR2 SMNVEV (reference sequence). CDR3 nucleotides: TGTGCCAGCAGTAACATAGCGGGGGGGCCGGAGACCCAGTACTTC. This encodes CASSNIAGGPETQYF.

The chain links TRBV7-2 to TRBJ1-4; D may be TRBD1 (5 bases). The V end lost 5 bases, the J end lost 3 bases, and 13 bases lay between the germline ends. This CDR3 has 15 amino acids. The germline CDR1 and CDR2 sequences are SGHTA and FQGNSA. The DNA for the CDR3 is TGTGCCAGCAGCCCAGCGGGGGTACCTAATGAAAAACTGTTTTTT. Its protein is CASSPAGVPNEKLFF.